Described below is a single T cell receptor (beta chain) sequence and its context. Its target antigen remains unknown. Including cysteine and phenylalanine, the CDR3 has 13 amino acids. The nucleotide record is missing. Reading the germline V gene gives CDR1 SGHVS and CDR2 FQNEAQ. To determine HCMV serostatus, a commercial ELISA kit was used to detect HCMV-specific IgG in serum. Peripheral blood mononuclear cells were isolated from blood by Ficoll density gradient centrifugation. Sequencing was performed on an Illumina HiSeq 2000. The TCR beta cDNA libraries were made using 5'RACE template switching, a step that added both a universal primer site and unique molecular identifiers. cDNA synthesis was primed from the TCR beta constant segment, followed by two successive PCR amplification steps. From the authors' description of their analysis: MIGEC was used to demultiplex reads and group reads by UMI, and MiTCR was used to assemble and quantify clonotypes. To exclude erroneous sequences, any TCR cDNA sequence not supported by at least two reads was discarded. The tcR package was used for downstream repertoire analysis, with clonotypes matched between fractions based on CDR3 nucleotide sequence plus V segment. VDJmatch was used to annotate antigen specificity against VDJdb, with one amino acid substitution in CDR3 permitted. Following TCRdb reprocessing, every CDR3 protein sequence forms one entry, and DNA is not provided. The V and J calls and clone size are TCRdb's, not the authors'. The table kept for this sample lists about 400,000 distinct CDR3 sequences. The ten largest make up about 10% of the sample.

This record belongs to a study of T cells expressing NK-cell markers (dated by TCRdb to about 2020). With regard to the full study: TCR beta-chain repertoires were profiled in sorted CD3+CD56+NKG2C+, CD3+CD56+NKG2C- and CD3+CD56-NKG2C+ T-cell subsets from several donors. The eight sequenced donors were randomly selected healthy volunteers, three men and five women. Sequencing of the libraries produced 2 x 150 bp reads on Illumina HiSeq 2000/2500, MiSeq or NextSeq. Of the eight sequenced donors, seven were found to be HCMV-seropositive and one was found to be HCMV-seronegative.

General conclusions and limits of the study: In six donors, the dominant CD3+CD56+NKG2C+ clonotypes ranked among the top 10 CD8+ clonotypes, making up about 1.0-7.5% of CD8+ T cells. Whether the expanded NKG2C-expressing T cell clones were specific for HCMV antigens remained unclear. Those dominant clonotypes were again the most abundant among CD3+CD56-NKG2C+ cells in a handful of donors, at roughly 25-60.1%.

This clonotype was obtained from a woman aged 50 to 60 in good health. Donor details come from another sample of the same person, matched by shared clones. Sequencing was performed on blood T cells: a sorted CD56 or NKG2C T cell subset, CD4+ or CD8+ T cells, or bulk PBMC T cells (not recorded which). This chain is built from TRBV7-8 and TRBJ2-1; as DNA is missing, the TRBD2 call by TCRdb cannot be tested. The CDR3 corresponds to CASSLKSSGEQFF.